One and the same sample provided the 18 T cell receptor beta chains below, sequenced in a study of T cells expressing NK-cell markers (dated by TCRdb to the early 2020s). The library came from 5' RACE. The reads were generated on an Illumina HiSeq 2000. The reads, reprocessed by TCRdb, yield one row per CDR3 protein sequence and no DNA. The sample's table lists a count of about 260,000 distinct CDR3 sequences. In total, the top ten clones hold about 4% of the sample. Input material: blood T cells: a sorted CD56 or NKG2C T cell subset, CD4+ or CD8+ T cells, or bulk PBMC T cells (not recorded which). The receptor set was obtained from a woman between 18 and 70 years old in good health.

The chain recombines TRBV7-9 with TRBJ2-5; lacking DNA, the TRBD1 call made by TCRdb goes unchecked. Per germline, CDR1 SEHNR and CDR2 FQNEAQ (reference sequence). The CDR3 loop spans 14 amino acids. The CDR3 loop is CASSKDRAQVTQYF.

V and J are TRBV5-1 and TRBJ1-1. The CDR3 runs to 15 residues. Germline-derived CDR1 and CDR2 are SGHRS and YFSETQ. CDR3 protein: CASSLALRGNTEAFF.

The rearrangement joins TRBV12-3 or TRBV12-4 to TRBJ2-1; the TCRdb call, TRBD1, lacks DNA for checking. CDR3 length: 16 amino acids. CDR3 residues: CASSLDPKGGLDEQFF.

This chain connects TRBV20-1 to TRBJ2-3; without DNA, the TCRdb call of TRBD1 cannot be checked. CDR1 DFQATT and CDR2 SNEGSKA come from the germline V gene (reference sequence). The CDR3 spans 14 residues. CDR3 sequence reads: CSASGQGATDTQYF.

The chain employs TRBV7-9 and TRBJ2-7; TCRdb returns TRBD2, unconfirmable since there is no DNA. The CDR3 is 16 amino acids. Per the germline V gene, CDR1 is SEHNR and CDR2 is FQNEAQ (reference sequence). This CDR3 is CASSLGAGGTNYEQYF.

J is TRBJ2-1 and V is TRBV14. This CDR3 contains 14 residues. CDR1 is SGHDN, CDR2 FVKESK, per germline. CDR3 protein: CASSHQPTLHEQFF. Together with reference TRBV14 and TRBJ2-1, the CDR3 gives the full variable domain: EAGVTQFPSHSVIEKGQTVTLRCDPISGHDNLYWYRRVMGKEIKFLLHFVKESKQDESGMPNNRFLAERTGGTYSTLKVQPAELEDSGVYFCASSHQPTLHEQFFGPGTRLTVL.

The chain recombines TRBV5-1 with TRBJ1-1. The length of the CDR3 is 14 residues. Germline V gene data show CDR1 as SGHRS and CDR2 as YFSETQ. CDR3 amino acids: CASSLVWQTTEAFF.

This chain's CDR3 is CASSSSVQETQYF. The chain is built from TRBV11-2 and TRBJ2-5. Germline lookup yields CDR1 SGHAT and CDR2 FQNNGV. The CDR3 is 13 residues long.

The chain recombines TRBV7-2 with TRBJ1-5. The CDR3 extends over 13 amino acids. Germline V CDR1 and CDR2: SGHTA, FQGNSA. CDR3 sequence: CVSGRGPNQPQHF.

The chain employs TRBV28 and TRBJ2-7; TCRdb proposes TRBD1, but this gene call is untestable without DNA. The germline V gene encodes CDR1 MDHEN and CDR2 SYDVKM. The CDR3 has 14 residues. CDR3 loop: CASSYPGHNYEQYF.

The CDR3 sequence: CSASPRATGELFF. The chain carries TRBV20-1 and TRBJ2-2; lacking DNA, the TRBD1 call made by TCRdb goes unchecked. Germline V gene sequence: CDR1 DFQATT, CDR2 SNEGSKA (reference sequence). The CDR3 extends over 13 amino acids.

The genes are TRBV5-1 and TRBJ2-1; there is no DNA to check the TCRdb D call of TRBD1. CDR3 length equals 16 residues. The germline CDR1 and CDR2 sequences are SGHRS and YFSETQ. This chain's CDR3 is CASSLGGPRYYNEQFF.

The chain has TRBV28 and TRBJ1-1. The germline CDR1 and CDR2 sequences are MDHEN and SYDVKM. The CDR3 runs 13 residues. CDR3 amino acids: CASKEYLNTEAFF.

V usage is TRBV20-1 and J usage is TRBJ2-3; the TCRdb call, TRBD2, lacks DNA for checking. Looked up from germline, CDR1 is DFQATT and CDR2 is SNEGSKA (reference sequence). This CDR3 is built from 14 residues. The CDR3 is CSARDSGSTDTQYF.

The chain couples TRBV7-2 to TRBJ1-5; TCRdb's D call of TRBD1 is untestable without DNA. This CDR3 has 15 amino acids. Germline assignment: CDR1 SGHTA and CDR2 FQGNSA. The CDR3 is CASSLGTAGVQPQHF.

The V call is TRBV20-1, the J call TRBJ2-3; TCRdb proposes TRBD2, but this gene call is untestable without DNA. The length of the CDR3 is 15 residues. Germline V gives CDR1 DFQATT, CDR2 SNEGSKA (reference sequence). CDR3 sequence reads: CSATDGSGVGDTQYF.

V is TRBV20-1 and J is TRBJ2-2; TCRdb's assignment of TRBD1 cannot be checked, as there is no DNA. Germline values: CDR1 DFQATT, CDR2 SNEGSKA (reference sequence). This CDR3 spans 14 amino acids. This CDR3 is CSGWDRANTGELFF.

J is TRBJ1-2 and V is TRBV12-3 or TRBV12-4. This CDR3 spans 12 amino acids. The CDR3 is CASSFALYGYTF.